This is a list of T cell receptor beta chains from one sample in a study of blood T cell repertoires in COVID-19. Libraries were prepared by immunoSEQ multiplex PCR; TCRdb keeps only in-frame clonotypes and omits some of them. Of about 200,000 clones listed, 70% to 90% are singletons. Sequenced input: peripheral blood. The receptors come from a young man who had recovered from COVID-19. CDR3s include the opening cysteine and the closing phenylalanine or tryptophan. A D gene is named only where the DNA matches it firmly. Some rows have no size entry. The others give once, few or many, or a class for an expanded clone.

D,V,size,J,DNA,CDR3
TRBD2,TRBV7-2,NA,TRBJ2-3,TGTGCCAGCAGCACCAGGAGGACTAGCGGGGGTACAGATACGCAGTATTTT,CASSTRRTSGGTDTQYF
TRBD2,TRBV11-3,NA,TRBJ2-3,TGTGCCAGCAGCTTAGGCCGGGACTACGAGACAGATACGCAGTATTTT,CASSLGRDYETDTQYF
NA,TRBV19,NA,TRBJ2-1,TGTGCCAGTAGTAAGGACAGAGAGCAGTTCTTC,CASSKDREQFF
NA,TRBV7-9,NA,TRBJ2-3,TGTGCCAGCAGCCCAGCAAGGAGGGGTCGACCCACAGATACGCAGTATTTT,CASSPARRGRPTDTQYF
NA,TRBV11-3,NA,TRBJ1-6,TGTGCCAGCAGCTCAAGAGCCACTGCGGATTCACCCCTCCACTTT,CASSSRATADSPLHF
TRBD1,TRBV10-1,NA,TRBJ2-1,TGCGCCAGCAGTGAGGTAGGGGGCGAGAACAATGAGCAGTTCTTC,CASSEVGGENNEQFF
TRBD1,TRBV20-1,NA,TRBJ1-1,TGCAGTGCTAGTAAGGGGGCTCATGAGGGAGCTTTCTTT,CSASKGAHEGAFF
TRBD2,TRBV4-2,NA,TRBJ2-3,TGTGCCAGCAGCCCCAAATACGCTAGCGGGGGCACAGATACGCAGTATTTT,CASSPKYASGGTDTQYF
NA,TRBV6-1,once,TRBJ2-1,TGTGCCAGCAGGGAAGGGGCGGGGTACAATGAGCAGTTCTTC,CASREGAGYNEQFF
TRBD2,TRBV5-1,NA,TRBJ2-5,TGCGCCAGCAGCTTGGCTAGCGGTAGGGTGGCAGAGACCCAGTACTTC,CASSLASGRVAETQYF
NA,TRBV3-1/TRBV3-2,once,TRBJ1-2,TGTGCCAGCAGACCTTATCGGGACATTAATGGCTACACCTTC,CASRPYRDINGYTF
TRBD2,TRBV2,NA,TRBJ2-7,TGTGCCAGCAGTGAAGGGACTAGCCCCTACGAGCAGTACTTC,CASSEGTSPYEQYF
NA,TRBV5-4,once,TRBJ1-2,TGTGCCAGCAGCTGGGGGGACTATGGCTACACCTTC,CASSWGDYGYTF
NA,TRBV5-4,NA,TRBJ1-2,TGTGCCAGCAGCTTGGCAGGAACTAACTATGGCTACACCTTC,CASSLAGTNYGYTF
TRBD2,TRBV12-5,NA,TRBJ2-3,TGTGCTAGTGGTTTGGACCGCGGTGGGGAGGGTAGTATAACGCAGTATTTT,CASGLDRGGEGSITQYF
NA,TRBV2,NA,TRBJ1-5,TGTGCCAGCAGTGATTTTATGGGGCAGGGGCTACCGGGCAGCAATCAGCCCCAGCATTTT,CASSDFMGQGLPGSNQPQHF
NA,TRBV6-5,NA,TRBJ1-2,TGTGCCAGCAGTTACTCGAACGGGGGAGCCTATGGCTACACCTTC,CASSYSNGGAYGYTF
NA,TRBV12-5,NA,TRBJ2-7,TGTGCTAGTGGTTTAACTGACAGGAGAGTCTACGAGCAGTACTTC,CASGLTDRRVYEQYF
NA,TRBV5-5,NA,TRBJ1-2,TGTGCCAGCAGCTCCCTCGCAGGGAATGGCTACACCTTC,CASSSLAGNGYTF
NA,TRBV3-1/TRBV3-2,NA,TRBJ2-7,TGTGCCAGCAGCCACAGGGAAGCCTACGAGCAGTACTTC,CASSHREAYEQYF
TRBD1,TRBV5-3,NA,TRBJ1-2,TGTGCCAGAAGCCTGACAGGGGGCAATGGCTACACCTTC,CARSLTGGNGYTF
TRBD1,TRBV4-3,NA,TRBJ1-2,TGCGCCAGCAGCCGAATTGGACAGGGGAGTTATGGCTACACCTTC,CASSRIGQGSYGYTF
TRBD1,TRBV4-2,NA,TRBJ2-7,TGTGCCAGCAGCCAAGCGGGACAGCTATACGAGCAGTACTTC,CASSQAGQLYEQYF
TRBD1,TRBV11-2,NA,TRBJ1-2,TGTGCCAGCAGCTTAGCGGGATTACAGGGGAGAGATGGCTACACCTTC,CASSLAGLQGRDGYTF
NA,TRBV18,NA,TRBJ1-2,TGTGCCAGCTCACCAAGCCGGGATAGCTACACCTTC,CASSPSRDSYTF
TRBD2,TRBV5-6,NA,TRBJ2-1,TGTGCCAGCAGCTCACTAGCGGGGATAAGGTACAATGAGCAGTTCTTC,CASSSLAGIRYNEQFF
NA,TRBV5-1,NA,TRBJ1-2,TGCGCCAGCAGCTTGGAGGGGACTAACTATGGCTACACCTTC,CASSLEGTNYGYTF
NA,TRBV29-1,NA,TRBJ1-2,TGCAGCGTTGAGGAGAAAGTCTATGGCTACACCTTC,CSVEEKVYGYTF
TRBD2,TRBV19,few,TRBJ2-5,TGTGCCAGTAGTATGCGGCTAGCGGGGTTGGGCGAGACCCAGTACTTC,CASSMRLAGLGETQYF
NA,TRBV9,NA,TRBJ2-5,TGTGCCAGCAGCCCCAGGATGGAAGAGACCCAGTACTTC,CASSPRMEETQYF
TRBD2,TRBV11-2,NA,TRBJ2-5,TGTGCCAGCAGCTTAGTGGTGTCGACTAGCGGAAAAGAGACCCAGTACTTC,CASSLVVSTSGKETQYF
NA,TRBV5-1,NA,TRBJ1-3,TGCGCCAGCAGCTCACTGACAGGACGGGGAAACACCATATATTTT,CASSSLTGRGNTIYF
TRBD1,TRBV19,NA,TRBJ1-5,TGTGCCAGTAGTATAGGCCGGACAGGGGGCGTTTTCAATCAGCCCCAGCATTTT,CASSIGRTGGVFNQPQHF
NA,TRBV6-5,NA,TRBJ2-7,TGTGCCAGTCGCTTGGGGGGTAAATGGGACTACGAGCAGTACTTC,CASRLGGKWDYEQYF
NA,TRBV30,NA,TRBJ2-7,TGTGCCTGGAGTGAGGCAGGGATACACGAGCAGTACTTC,CAWSEAGIHEQYF
TRBD2,TRBV2,NA,TRBJ2-1,TGTGCCAGCAGAGGGACTAGCGGGGGGGCCTTTAATGAGCAGTTCTTC,CASRGTSGGAFNEQFF
NA,TRBV11-2,NA,TRBJ2-6,TGTGCCAGCAGCTCCGGGGATAATGGGGCCAACGTCCTGACTTTC,CASSSGDNGANVLTF
NA,TRBV3-1/TRBV3-2,NA,TRBJ1-2,TGTGCCAGCAGCTTAAACGACTGGTCCAGGGTCTATGGCTACACCTTC,CASSLNDWSRVYGYTF
NA,TRBV14,NA,TRBJ1-1,TGTGCCAGCAGTCGGAACAGGTCAATGAACACTGAAGCTTTCTTT,CASSRNRSMNTEAFF
TRBD1,TRBV7-2,NA,TRBJ2-7,TGTGCCAGCAGCTTAGACAGGGGAGTTTACGAGCAGTACTTC,CASSLDRGVYEQYF
TRBD1,TRBV12-5,NA,TRBJ1-2,TGTGCTAGTGCGCAGGGGGGACTTAACTATGGCTACACCTTC,CASAQGGLNYGYTF
TRBD1,TRBV6-6,NA,TRBJ2-7,TGTGCCAGCAGTTACTCGGGACAGAACTACGAGCAGTACTTC,CASSYSGQNYEQYF
TRBD2,TRBV5-1,once,TRBJ2-7,TGCGCCAGCACCCCCCGGACTAGCGGGGGCCTCAGCTCCTACGAGCAGTACTTC,CASTPRTSGGLSSYEQYF
TRBD1,TRBV5-4,NA,TRBJ1-5,TGTGCCAGCAGCTTGAGTGTGACAGGGGGCCTTAATCAGCCCCAGCATTTT,CASSLSVTGGLNQPQHF
NA,TRBV5-6,NA,TRBJ1-2,TGTGCCAGCAGCTTGGAAGGGGACTACTATGGCTACACCTTC,CASSLEGDYYGYTF
TRBD2,TRBV2,NA,TRBJ2-5,TGTGCCAGCAGTGGACTAGCGGGGGTCGGTCTCGGGGAGACCCAGTACTTC,CASSGLAGVGLGETQYF
TRBD1,TRBV6-4,NA,TRBJ1-1,TGTGCCAGCACCTTAGACAGGGGGGGGACTGAAGCTTTCTTT,CASTLDRGGTEAFF
NA,TRBV5-4,NA,TRBJ2-1,TGTGCCAGCAGCTTCGTGTCCAATGAGCAGTTCTTC,CASSFVSNEQFF
TRBD2,TRBV9,NA,TRBJ2-5,TGTGCCAGCAGCGTGGGCGGGGGGCCCACCCAAGAGACCCAGTACTTC,CASSVGGGPTQETQYF
TRBD2,TRBV6-6,NA,TRBJ2-7,TGTGCCAGCAGTTATGGGACTAGCGGGGGGGCTTACGAGCAGTACTTC,CASSYGTSGGAYEQYF
TRBD1,TRBV24-1,NA,TRBJ1-2,TGTGCCACCAGCAACAGGGGGCCAGAATATGGCTACACCTTC,CATSNRGPEYGYTF
TRBD1,TRBV27,NA,TRBJ2-5,TGTGCCAGCACCCCACAGGGGGCGCGGAGGGAGACCCAGTACTTC,CASTPQGARRETQYF